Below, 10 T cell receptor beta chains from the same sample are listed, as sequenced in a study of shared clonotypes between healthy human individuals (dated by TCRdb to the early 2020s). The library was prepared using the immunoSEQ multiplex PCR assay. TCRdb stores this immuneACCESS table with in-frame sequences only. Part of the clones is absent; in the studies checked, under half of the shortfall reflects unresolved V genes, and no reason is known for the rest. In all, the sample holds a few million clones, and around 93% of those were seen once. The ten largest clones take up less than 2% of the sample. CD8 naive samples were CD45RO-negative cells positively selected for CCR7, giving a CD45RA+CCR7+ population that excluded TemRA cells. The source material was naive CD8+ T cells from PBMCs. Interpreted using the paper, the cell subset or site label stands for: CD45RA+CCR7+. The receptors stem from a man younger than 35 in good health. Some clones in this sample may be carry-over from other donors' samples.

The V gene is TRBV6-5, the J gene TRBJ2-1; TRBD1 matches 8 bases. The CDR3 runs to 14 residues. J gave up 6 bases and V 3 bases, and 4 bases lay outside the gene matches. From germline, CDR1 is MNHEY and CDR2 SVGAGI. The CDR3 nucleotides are TGTGCCAGCAGTTATGACAGGGGAGGCAATGAGCAGTTCTTC. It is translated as CASSYDRGGNEQFF.

CDR3 nucleotides: TGCGCCAGCAGCCAATCGGTAATGTTTTACTATGGCTACACCTTC. Its translation: CASSQSVMFYYGYTF. The rearrangement uses TRBV4-3 and TRBJ1-2; no firm D call. CDR3 size: 15 residues. Germline CDR1 reads LGHNA; CDR2 reads YSLEER. Trimming shortened V by 2 bases and J by 3 bases, and 13 bases separated the two germline ends.

The CDR3 loop is CASSDHPDRFYEQYF. The CDR3 DNA follows: TGTGCCAGTAGCGACCACCCCGACAGGTTCTACGAGCAGTACTTC. The chain recombines TRBV19 with TRBJ2-7, with D tentatively TRBD1 (6 bases). From germline, CDR1 is LNHDA and CDR2 SQIVND (reference sequence). The CDR3 runs 15 residues. Trimming stripped 6 bases from V and 3 bases from J, with 18 bases between.

CDR3 protein: CASSLRLAGYNEQFF. CDR3 coding DNA: TGTGCCAGCAGCTTAAGGCTAGCGGGATACAATGAGCAGTTCTTC. This rearrangement joins TRBV11-3 to TRBJ2-1; 9 bases are shared with TRBD2. The CDR3 spans 15 residues. Looked up from germline, CDR1 is SGHNT and CDR2 is YENEEA. The V and J ends lost 2 bases and 4 bases, in that order; junction bases with no gene match: 3. Variable domain in full (rest from reference TRBV11-3 and TRBJ2-1): EAGVVQSPRYKIIEKKQPVAFWCNPISGHNTLYWYLQNLGQGPELLIRYENEEAVDDSQLPKDRFSAERLKGVDSTLKIQPAELGDSAVYLCASSLRLAGYNEQFFGPGTRLTVL.

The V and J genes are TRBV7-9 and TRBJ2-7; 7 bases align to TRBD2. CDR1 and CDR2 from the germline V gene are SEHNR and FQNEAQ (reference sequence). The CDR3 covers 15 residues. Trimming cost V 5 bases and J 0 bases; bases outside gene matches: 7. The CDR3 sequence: CASSQGLPSSYEQYF. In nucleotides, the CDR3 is TGTGCCAGCAGCCAGGGACTACCGAGCTCCTACGAGCAGTACTTC.

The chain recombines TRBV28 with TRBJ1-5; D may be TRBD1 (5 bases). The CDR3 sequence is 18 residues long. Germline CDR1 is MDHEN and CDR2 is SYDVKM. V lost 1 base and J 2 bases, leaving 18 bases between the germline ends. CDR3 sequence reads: CASSLSGIGVRGNQPQHF. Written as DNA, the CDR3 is TGTGCCAGCAGTTTATCGGGGATAGGGGTTCGTGGCAATCAGCCCCAGCATTTT.

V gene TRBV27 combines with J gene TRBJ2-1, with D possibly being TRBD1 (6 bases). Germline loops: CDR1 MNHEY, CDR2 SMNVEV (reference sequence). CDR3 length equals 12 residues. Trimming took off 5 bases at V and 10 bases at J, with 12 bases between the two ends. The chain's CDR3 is CASSPGEGEQFF. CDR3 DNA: TGTGCCAGCAGTCCAGGGGAAGGGGAGCAGTTCTTC.

The CDR3 DNA is TGTGCCAGCAGCTTAGGTACTCGCGGGGGGCTTCATGGCTACACCTTC. Encoded protein: CASSLGTRGGLHGYTF. The chain links TRBV11-2 to TRBJ1-2; D perhaps matches TRBD1 (6 bases). The CDR3 has 16 residues. Germline values: CDR1 SGHAT, CDR2 FQNNGV. Trimming shortened V by 1 base and J by 6 bases, and 18 bases separated the two germline ends.

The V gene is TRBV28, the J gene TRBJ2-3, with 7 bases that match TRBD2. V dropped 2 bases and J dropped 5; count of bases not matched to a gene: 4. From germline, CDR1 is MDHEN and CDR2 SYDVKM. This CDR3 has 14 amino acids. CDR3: CASSLAGEEDTQYF. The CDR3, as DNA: TGTGCCAGCAGTTTAGCGGGAGAGGAAGATACGCAGTATTTT.

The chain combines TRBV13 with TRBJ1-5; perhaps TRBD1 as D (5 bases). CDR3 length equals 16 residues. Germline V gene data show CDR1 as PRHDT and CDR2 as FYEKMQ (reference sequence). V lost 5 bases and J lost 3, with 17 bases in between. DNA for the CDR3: TGTGCCAGCAGCCACGGGGGAAGTGGAATCAATCAGCCCCAGCATTTT. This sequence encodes CASSHGGSGINQPQHF. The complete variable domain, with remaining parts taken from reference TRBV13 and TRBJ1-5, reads AAGVIQSPRHLIKEKRETATLKCYPIPRHDTVYWYQQGPGQDPQFLISFYEKMQSDKGSIPDRFSAQQFSDYHSELNMSSLELGDSALYFCASSHGGSGINQPQHFGDGTRLSIL.